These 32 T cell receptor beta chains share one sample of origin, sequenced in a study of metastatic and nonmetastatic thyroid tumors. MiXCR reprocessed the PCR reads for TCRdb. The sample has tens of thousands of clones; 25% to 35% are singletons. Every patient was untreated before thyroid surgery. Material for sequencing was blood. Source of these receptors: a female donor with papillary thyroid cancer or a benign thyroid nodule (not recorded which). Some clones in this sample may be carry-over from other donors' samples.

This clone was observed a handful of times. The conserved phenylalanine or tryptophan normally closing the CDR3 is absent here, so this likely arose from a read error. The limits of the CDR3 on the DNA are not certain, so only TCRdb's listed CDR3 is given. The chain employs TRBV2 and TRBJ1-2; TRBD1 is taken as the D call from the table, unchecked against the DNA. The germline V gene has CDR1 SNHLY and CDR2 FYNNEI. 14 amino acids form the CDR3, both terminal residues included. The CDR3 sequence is CASSPVGAGYGYTI.

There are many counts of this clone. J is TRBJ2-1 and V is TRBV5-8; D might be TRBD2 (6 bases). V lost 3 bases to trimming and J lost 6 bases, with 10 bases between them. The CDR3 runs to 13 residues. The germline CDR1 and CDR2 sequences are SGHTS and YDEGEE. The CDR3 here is CASSWDLGNEQFF. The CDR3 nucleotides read TGTGCCAGCAGCTGGGACTTGGGCAATGAGCAGTTCTTC. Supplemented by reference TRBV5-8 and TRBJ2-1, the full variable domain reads EAGVTQSPTHLIKTRGQQATLRCSPISGHTSVYWYQQALGLGLQFLLWYDEGEERNRGNFPPRFSGRQFPNYSSELNVNALELEDSALYLCASSWDLGNEQFFGPGTRLTVL.

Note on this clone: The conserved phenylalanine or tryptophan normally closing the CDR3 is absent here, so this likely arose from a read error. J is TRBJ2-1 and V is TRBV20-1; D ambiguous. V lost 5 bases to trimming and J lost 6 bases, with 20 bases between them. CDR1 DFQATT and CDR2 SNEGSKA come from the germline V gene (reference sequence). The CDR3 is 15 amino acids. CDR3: CSAWACSRHINEQFC. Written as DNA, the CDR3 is TGCAGTGCTTGGGCTTGTAGCCGACACATCAATGAGCAGTTCTGC.

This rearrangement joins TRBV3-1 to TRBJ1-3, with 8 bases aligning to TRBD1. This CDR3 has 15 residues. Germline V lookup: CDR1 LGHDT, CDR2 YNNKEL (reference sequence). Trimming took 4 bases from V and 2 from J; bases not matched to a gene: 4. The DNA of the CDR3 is TGTGCCAGCAGCCTCTCACAGGGGGCTGGAAACACCATATATTTT. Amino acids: CASSLSQGAGNTIYF.

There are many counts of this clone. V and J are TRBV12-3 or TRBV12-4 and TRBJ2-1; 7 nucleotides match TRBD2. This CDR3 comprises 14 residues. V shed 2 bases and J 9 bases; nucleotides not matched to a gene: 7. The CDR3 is CASSLHREVSEQFF. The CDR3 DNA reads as TGTGCCAGCAGTTTACATCGGGAGGTGAGTGAGCAGTTCTTC.

The DNA for the CDR3 is TGTGCCACCGGACTAGCGGGAGGGCAAGAGACCCAGTACTTC. Translated: CATGLAGGQETQYF. The chain employs TRBV10-3 and TRBJ2-5, with TRBD2 identical over 15 bases. V lost 10 bases and J lost 2; bases outside the gene matches: 2. The CDR3 is made up of 14 amino acids. Germline CDR1 ENHRY, CDR2 SYGVKD.

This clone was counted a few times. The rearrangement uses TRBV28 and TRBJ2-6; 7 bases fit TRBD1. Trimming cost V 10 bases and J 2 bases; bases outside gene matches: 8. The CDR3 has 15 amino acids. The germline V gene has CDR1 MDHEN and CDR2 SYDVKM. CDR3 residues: CATCTGAAGANVLTF. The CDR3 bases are TGTGCCACCTGCACAGGGGCAGCTGGGGCCAACGTCCTGACTTTC. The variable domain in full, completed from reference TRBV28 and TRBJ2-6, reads DVKVTQSSRYLVKRTGEKVFLECVQDMDHENMFWYRQDPGLGLRLIYFSYDVKMKEKGDIPEGYSVSREKKERFSLILESASTNQTSMYLCATCTGAAGANVLTFGAGSRLTVL.

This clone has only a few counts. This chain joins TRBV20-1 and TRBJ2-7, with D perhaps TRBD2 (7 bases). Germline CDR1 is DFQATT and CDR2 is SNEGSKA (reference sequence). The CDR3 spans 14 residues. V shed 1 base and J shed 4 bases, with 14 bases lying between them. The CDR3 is CSARVGGRGYEQYF. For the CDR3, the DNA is TGCAGTGCTAGAGTTGGGGGGAGGGGGTACGAGCAGTACTTC.

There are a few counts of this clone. Written as DNA, the CDR3 is TGTGCCAGCAGCTTAGGGACTAGCGCAGATACGCAGTATTTT. This codes for CASSLGTSADTQYF. The chain uses TRBV7-2 and TRBJ2-3, with 9 nucleotides matching TRBD2. V shed 1 base, J shed 4 bases, and the junction held 0 bases outside the gene matches. The CDR3 loop spans 14 amino acids. The germline V gene has CDR1 SGHTA and CDR2 FQGNSA.

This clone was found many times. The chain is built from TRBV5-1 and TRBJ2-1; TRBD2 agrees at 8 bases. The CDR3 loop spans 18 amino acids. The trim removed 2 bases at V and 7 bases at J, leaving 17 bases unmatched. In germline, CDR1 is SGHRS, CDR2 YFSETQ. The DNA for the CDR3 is TGCGCCAGCAGCTTAGCGAACCAGAGAGCGGGAGTTGGAAATGAGCAGTTCTTC. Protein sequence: CASSLANQRAGVGNEQFF. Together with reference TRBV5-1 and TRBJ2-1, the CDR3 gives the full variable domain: KAGVTQTPRYLIKTRGQQVTLSCSPISGHRSVSWYQQTPGQGLQFLFEYFSETQRNKGNFPGRFSGRQFSNSRSEMNVSTLELGDSALYLCASSLANQRAGVGNEQFFGPGTRLTVL.

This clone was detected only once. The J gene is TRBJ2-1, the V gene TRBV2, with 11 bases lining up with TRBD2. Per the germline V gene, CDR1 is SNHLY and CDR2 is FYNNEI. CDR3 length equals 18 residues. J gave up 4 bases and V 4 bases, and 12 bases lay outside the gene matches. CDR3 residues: CASSGDAPGTSGYNEQFF. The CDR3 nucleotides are TGTGCCAGCAGTGGGGACGCCCCCGGGACTAGCGGTTACAATGAGCAGTTCTTC.

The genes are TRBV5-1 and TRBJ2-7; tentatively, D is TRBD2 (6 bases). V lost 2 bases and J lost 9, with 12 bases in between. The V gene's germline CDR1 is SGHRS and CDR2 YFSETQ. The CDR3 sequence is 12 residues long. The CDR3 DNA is TGCGCCAGCAGCTTCTCCCAGGGACTGCAGTACTTC. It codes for CASSFSQGLQYF.

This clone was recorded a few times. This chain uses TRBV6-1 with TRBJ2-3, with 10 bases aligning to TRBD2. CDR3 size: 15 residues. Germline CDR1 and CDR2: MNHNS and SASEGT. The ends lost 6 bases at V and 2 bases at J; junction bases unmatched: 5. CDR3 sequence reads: CASSRTSGFTDTQYF. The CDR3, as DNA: TGTGCCAGCAGCAGGACTAGCGGATTCACAGATACGCAGTATTTT.

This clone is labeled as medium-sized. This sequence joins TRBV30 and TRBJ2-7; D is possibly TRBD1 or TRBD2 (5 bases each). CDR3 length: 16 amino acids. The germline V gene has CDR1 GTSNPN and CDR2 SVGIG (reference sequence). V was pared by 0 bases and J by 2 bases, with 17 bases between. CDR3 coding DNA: TGTGCCTGGAGTGTAGATGGTCTACCGGGACCCTACGAGCAGTACTTC. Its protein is CAWSVDGLPGPYEQYF.

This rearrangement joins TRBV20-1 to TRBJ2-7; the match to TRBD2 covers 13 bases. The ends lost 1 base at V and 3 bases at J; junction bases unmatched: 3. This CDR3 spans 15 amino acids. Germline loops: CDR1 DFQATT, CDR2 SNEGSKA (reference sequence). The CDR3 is CSARGTSGSGYEQYF. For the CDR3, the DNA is TGCAGTGCTAGAGGGACTAGCGGGAGTGGCTACGAGCAGTACTTC.

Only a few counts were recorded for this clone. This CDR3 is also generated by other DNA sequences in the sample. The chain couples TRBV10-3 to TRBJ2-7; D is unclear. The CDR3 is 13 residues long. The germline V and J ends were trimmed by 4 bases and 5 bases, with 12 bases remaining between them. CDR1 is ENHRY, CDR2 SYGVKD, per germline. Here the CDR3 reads CAISGEGRDEQYF. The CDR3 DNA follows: TGTGCCATCAGTGGTGAAGGTCGTGACGAGCAGTACTTC.

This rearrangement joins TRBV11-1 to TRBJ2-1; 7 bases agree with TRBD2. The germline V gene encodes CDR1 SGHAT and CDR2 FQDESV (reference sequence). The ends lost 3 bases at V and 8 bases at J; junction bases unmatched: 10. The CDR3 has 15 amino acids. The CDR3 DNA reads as TGTGCCAGCAGCTTCCTAAGCGGGGTTAAGGATGAGCAGTTCTTC. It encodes CASSFLSGVKDEQFF. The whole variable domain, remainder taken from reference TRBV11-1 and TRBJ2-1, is EAEVAQSPRYKITEKSQAVAFWCDPISGHATLYWYRQILGQGPELLVQFQDESVVDDSQLPKDRFSAERLKGVDSTLKIQPAELGDSAMYLCASSFLSGVKDEQFFGPGTRLTVL.

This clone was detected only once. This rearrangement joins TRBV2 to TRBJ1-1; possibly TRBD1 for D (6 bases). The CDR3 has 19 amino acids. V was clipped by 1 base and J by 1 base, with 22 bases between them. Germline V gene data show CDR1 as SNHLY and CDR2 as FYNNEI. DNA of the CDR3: TGTGCCAGCAGTGAAGATGGGCAGGGGTTATGGGGGGCGAACACTGAAGCTTTCTTT. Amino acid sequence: CASSEDGQGLWGANTEAFF.

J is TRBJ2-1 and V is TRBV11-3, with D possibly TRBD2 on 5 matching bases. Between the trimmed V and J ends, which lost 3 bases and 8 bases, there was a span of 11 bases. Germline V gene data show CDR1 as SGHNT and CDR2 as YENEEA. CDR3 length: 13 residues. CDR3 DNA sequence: TGTGCCAGCAGCTTTGGCGGGTCAGATGAGCAGTTCTTC. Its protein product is CASSFGGSDEQFF.

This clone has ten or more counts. The DNA for the CDR3 is TGTGCCAGCAGCTCACCGACAGGGCCCGGGTACAATGAGCAGTTCTTC. This sequence encodes CASSSPTGPGYNEQFF. The V call is TRBV7-9, the J call TRBJ2-1; 7 nucleotides align to TRBD1. Germline loops: CDR1 SEHNR, CDR2 FQNEAQ (reference sequence). The CDR3 runs 16 residues. The junction had 10 bases not matched to a gene; V was cut back by 4 bases and J by 4 bases.

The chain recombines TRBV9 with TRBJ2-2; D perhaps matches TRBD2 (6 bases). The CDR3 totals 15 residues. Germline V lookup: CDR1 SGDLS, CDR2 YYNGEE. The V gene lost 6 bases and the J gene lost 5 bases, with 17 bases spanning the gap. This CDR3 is CASTPGEVRTGELFF. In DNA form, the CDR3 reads TGTGCCAGCACACCGGGGGAGGTTCGAACCGGGGAGCTGTTTTTT.

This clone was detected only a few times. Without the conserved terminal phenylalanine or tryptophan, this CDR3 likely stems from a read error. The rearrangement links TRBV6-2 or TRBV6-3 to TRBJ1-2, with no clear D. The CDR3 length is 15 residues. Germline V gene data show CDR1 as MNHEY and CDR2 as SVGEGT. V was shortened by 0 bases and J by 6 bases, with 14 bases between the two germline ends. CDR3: CASSYSLGPMDGYTL. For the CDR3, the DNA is TGTGCCAGCAGTTACTCGCTAGGGCCCATGGATGGCTACACCCTC.

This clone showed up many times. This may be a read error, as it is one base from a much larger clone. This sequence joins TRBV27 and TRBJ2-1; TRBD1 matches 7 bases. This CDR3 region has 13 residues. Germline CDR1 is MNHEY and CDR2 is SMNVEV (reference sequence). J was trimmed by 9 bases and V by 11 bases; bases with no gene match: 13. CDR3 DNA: TGTGCCCGCGCGCAGGGGGTCTATGCTGAGCAGTTCTTC. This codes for CARAQGVYAEQFF.

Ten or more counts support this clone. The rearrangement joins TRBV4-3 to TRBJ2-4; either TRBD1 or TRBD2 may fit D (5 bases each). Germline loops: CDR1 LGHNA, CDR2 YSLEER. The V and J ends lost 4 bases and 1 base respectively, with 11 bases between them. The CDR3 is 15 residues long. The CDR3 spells CASSRGAEAKNIQYF. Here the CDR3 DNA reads TGCGCCAGCAGCCGAGGGGCGGAGGCCAAAAACATTCAGTACTTC.

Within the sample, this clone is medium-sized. CDR3 sequence: CASRGTAYEQYF. The CDR3, as DNA: TGTGCCAGCAGAGGGACAGCCTACGAGCAGTACTTC. V and J are TRBV27 and TRBJ2-7; 7 positions match TRBD1. The CDR3 is 12 residues long. J lost 2 bases, V lost 6 bases, and 1 base had no gene match. The V gene's germline CDR1 is MNHEY and CDR2 SMNVEV (reference sequence).

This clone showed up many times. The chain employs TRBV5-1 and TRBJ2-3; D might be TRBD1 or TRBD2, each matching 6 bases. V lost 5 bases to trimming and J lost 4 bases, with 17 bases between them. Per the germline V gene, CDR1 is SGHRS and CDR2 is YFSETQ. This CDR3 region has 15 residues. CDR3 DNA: TGCGCCAGCAGACTTTCTGGGGGGCGGGCAGATACGCAGTATTTT. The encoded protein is CASRLSGGRADTQYF.

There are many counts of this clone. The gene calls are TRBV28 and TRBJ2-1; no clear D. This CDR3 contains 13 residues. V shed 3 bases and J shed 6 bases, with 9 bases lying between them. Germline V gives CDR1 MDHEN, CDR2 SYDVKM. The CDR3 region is CASSLGQPNEQFF. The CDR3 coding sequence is TGTGCCAGCAGTTTGGGCCAGCCCAATGAGCAGTTCTTC.

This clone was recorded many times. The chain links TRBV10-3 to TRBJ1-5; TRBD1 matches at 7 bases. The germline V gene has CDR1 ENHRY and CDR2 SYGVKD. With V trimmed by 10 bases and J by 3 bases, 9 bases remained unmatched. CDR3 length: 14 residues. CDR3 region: CATWPGQVNQPQHF. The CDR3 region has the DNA TGTGCCACCTGGCCCGGACAGGTCAATCAGCCCCAGCATTTT.

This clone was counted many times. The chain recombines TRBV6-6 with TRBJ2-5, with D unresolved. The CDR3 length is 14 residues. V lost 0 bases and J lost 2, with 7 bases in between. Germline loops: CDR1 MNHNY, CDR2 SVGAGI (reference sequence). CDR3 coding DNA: TGTGCCAGCAGTTACTCCGAGAATCAAGAGACCCAGTACTTC. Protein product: CASSYSENQETQYF.

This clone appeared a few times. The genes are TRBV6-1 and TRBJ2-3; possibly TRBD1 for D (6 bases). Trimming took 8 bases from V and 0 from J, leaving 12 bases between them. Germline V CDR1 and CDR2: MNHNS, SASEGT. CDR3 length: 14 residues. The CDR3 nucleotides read TGTGCCAGCCACAGGGCTTCTAGCACAGATACGCAGTATTTT. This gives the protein CASHRASSTDTQYF.

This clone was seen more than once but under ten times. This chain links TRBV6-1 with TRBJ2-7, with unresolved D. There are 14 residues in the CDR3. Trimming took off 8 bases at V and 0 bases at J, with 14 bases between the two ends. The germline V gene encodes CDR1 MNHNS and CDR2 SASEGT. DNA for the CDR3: TGTGCCAGCCAACAGTACGTAAACTCCTACGAGCAGTACTTC. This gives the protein CASQQYVNSYEQYF.

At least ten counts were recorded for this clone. The DNA for the CDR3 is TGTGCCAGCAGCTTAGGAGGCCCCTACGAGCAGTACTTC. Amino acids: CASSLGGPYEQYF. The V and J genes are TRBV11-2 and TRBJ2-7; the D is unclear. Germline V gives CDR1 SGHAT, CDR2 FQNNGV. This CDR3 region has 13 residues. V shed 1 base and J shed 2 bases, with 6 bases lying between them.